One and the same sample provided the 17 T cell receptor beta chains below, sequenced in a study of blood T cell repertoires in COVID-19. Produced via immunoSEQ multiplex PCR; TCRdb's table is partial and in-frame only. The data contain over 60,000 clones, roughly four fifths of them singletons. The material sequenced was peripheral blood. These receptors were obtained from a man aged 45-65 years with COVID-19, enrolled during active disease.

This chain joins TRBV6-5 and TRBJ2-5; 7 bases agree with TRBD2. Germline CDR1 reads MNHEY; CDR2 reads SVGAGI. The CDR3 loop spans 14 amino acids. V trimming: 7 bases; J trimming: 0 bases; junction bases outside the gene matches: 5. The CDR3 protein is CASTRRGYQETQYF. As DNA, the CDR3 is TGTGCCAGCACAAGGCGGGGGTACCAAGAGACCCAGTACTTC.

V is TRBV24-1 and J is TRBJ2-7; TRBD1 is a possible D gene (5 bases). The CDR3 has 12 residues. Germline-derived CDR1 and CDR2 are KGHDR and SFDVKD. V lost 4 bases and J lost 7, with 10 bases in between. The CDR3 sequence: CATSDAGWEQYF. CDR3 in DNA: TGTGCCACCAGTGACGCAGGGTGGGAGCAGTACTTC.

The gene calls are TRBV7-2 and TRBJ2-4, with 12 bases aligning to TRBD1. The CDR3 covers 16 residues. CDR1 is SGHTA, CDR2 FQGNSA, per germline. V shed 2 bases, J shed 7 bases, and the junction held 6 bases outside the gene matches. The CDR3 here is CASSLRGGQGANIQYF. The CDR3 coding sequence is TGTGCCAGCAGCTTACGTGGGGGACAGGGGGCCAACATTCAGTACTTC.

The rearrangement joins TRBV29-1 to TRBJ2-7; 7 bases map to TRBD1. V lost 6 bases, J lost 1 base, and 3 bases stayed unmatched. Germline CDR1 reads SQVTM; CDR2 reads ANQGSEA. The CDR3 covers 12 residues. Here the CDR3 reads CSVPGQSYEQYF. In DNA form, the CDR3 reads TGCAGCGTACCGGGACAGTCCTACGAGCAGTACTTC.

On this clone: In the same sample, other DNA sequences code for this CDR3. The chain combines TRBV29-1 with TRBJ1-2; 9 positions match TRBD1. J gave up 7 bases and V 4 bases, and 7 bases lay outside the gene matches. The germline V gene has CDR1 SQVTM and CDR2 ANQGSEA. This CDR3 is built from 13 residues. CDR3 residues: CSVAPGQGRGYTF. The CDR3 DNA sequence: TGCAGCGTTGCCCCGGGACAGGGACGTGGCTACACCTTC.

V and J are TRBV3-1 (or the pseudogene TRBV3-2) and TRBJ2-7; weak D call: TRBD2 (6 bases). V gave up 4 bases and J gave up 0 bases, with 16 bases separating them. The CDR3 has 16 amino acids. The V gene's germline CDR1 is LGHDT and CDR2 YNNKEL (reference sequence). CDR3 residues: CASSPHRGTGSYEQYF. The CDR3 coding sequence is TGTGCCAGCAGCCCCCACCGGGGGACTGGCTCCTACGAGCAGTACTTC.

The CDR3 sequence: CASSPRTARRTGELFF. CDR3 coding DNA: TGTGCCAGCAGCCCGAGGACCGCCAGGAGGACCGGGGAGCTGTTTTTT. V is TRBV28 and J is TRBJ2-2, with D maybe TRBD2 (5 bases). The CDR3 spans 16 residues. In germline, CDR1 is MDHEN, CDR2 SYDVKM. Trimming pared 6 bases from V and 5 bases from J, leaving 19 bases between.

This chain links TRBV9 with TRBJ1-2; the match to TRBD1 covers 9 bases. After removal of 3 bases from V and 14 bases from J, the junction contained 2 bases not matched to a gene. Germline loops: CDR1 SGDLS, CDR2 YYNGEE. The CDR3 runs 10 residues. CDR3 protein: CASSGTGATF. DNA of the CDR3: TGTGCCAGCAGCGGGACAGGGGCAACCTTC.

The chain links TRBV7-8 to TRBJ2-5; 9 bases are shared with TRBD1. CDR3 length: 14 amino acids. Germline loops: CDR1 SGHVS, CDR2 FQNEAQ. V lost 5 bases to trimming and J lost 5 bases; unmatched junction nucleotides: 6. CDR3 nucleotide sequence: TGTGCCAGCAGCCTTTGGACAGGGGACGAGACCCAGTACTTC. As protein: CASSLWTGDETQYF.

The chain joins TRBV5-7 to TRBJ1-4; 10 bases fit TRBD1. TRBV5-7 is sorted into the ORF group, with uncertain function. V was clipped by 8 bases and J by 5 bases; unmatched bases: 9. The CDR3 contains 15 residues. Written as DNA, the CDR3 is TGTGCCAGTACGGGACAGGGGCCGAAGAATGAAAAACTGTTTTTT. It translates to CASTGQGPKNEKLFF.

The genes are TRBV7-2 and TRBJ2-6; D not certain. This CDR3 is built from 13 residues. Trimming took 5 bases from V and 5 from J, leaving 7 bases between them. CDR1 is SGHTA, CDR2 FQGNSA, per germline. CDR3 DNA sequence: TGTGCCAGCAGCCAAAACAGGGCCAACGTCCTGACTTTC. Translating gives CASSQNRANVLTF.

V is TRBV19 and J is TRBJ2-1, with TRBD2 matching 10 bases. The germline CDR1 and CDR2 sequences are LNHDA and SQIVND (reference sequence). V lost 4 bases to trimming and J lost 0 bases; unmatched junction nucleotides: 6. This CDR3 region has 17 residues. The CDR3 coding sequence is TGTGCCAGTAGTACGAGCTTAGCGGGAGGCTCCTACAATGAGCAGTTCTTC. Encoded protein: CASSTSLAGGSYNEQFF.

In DNA form, the CDR3 reads TGTGCCAGCAGCTTAGCGGGAGTATTAGAGACCCAGTACTTC. Translation gives CASSLAGVLETQYF. J is TRBJ2-5 and V is TRBV7-2, with D possibly matching TRBD2 (5 bases). In germline, CDR1 is SGHTA, CDR2 FQGNSA. There are 14 residues in the CDR3. The V end was cut by 0 bases, the J end by 4 bases, with 9 bases between.

In its sample, this clone was seen a few times. The sample holds other DNA sequences that translate to the same CDR3. V is TRBV24-1 and J is TRBJ2-1, with a possible D match to TRBD1 (5 bases). This CDR3 region has 13 residues. Between the trimmed V and J ends, which lost 1 base and 8 bases, there was a span of 8 bases. Germline V CDR1 and CDR2: KGHDR, SFDVKD. The CDR3, as DNA: TGTGCCACCAGTGATTTTAAAGGGGATGAGCAGTTCTTC. Translating it yields CATSDFKGDEQFF.

The genes are TRBV5-6 and TRBJ1-2; TRBD1 is a possible D gene (6 bases). From germline, CDR1 is SGHDT and CDR2 YYEEEE. The CDR3 consists of 14 residues. V was clipped by 2 bases and J by 0 bases, with 8 bases between them. CDR3 amino acids: CASSFGTTNYGYTF. CDR3 in DNA: TGTGCCAGCAGCTTTGGGACAACTAACTATGGCTACACCTTC.

The rearrangement links TRBV2 to TRBJ1-1; tentatively, D is TRBD1 (5 bases). The CDR3 runs 13 residues. V lost 7 bases and J 4 bases, leaving 13 bases between the germline ends. Per the germline V gene, CDR1 is SNHLY and CDR2 is FYNNEI. The CDR3 nucleotides are TGTGCCAGCATGAGACAGCGGGGCACTGAAGCTTTCTTT. It specifies CASMRQRGTEAFF. Full variable domain (missing parts from reference TRBV2 and TRBJ1-1): EPEVTQTPSHQVTQMGQEVILRCVPISNHLYFYWYRQILGQKVEFLVSFYNNEISEKSEIFDDQFSVERPDGSNFTLKIRSTKLEDSAMYFCASMRQRGTEAFFGQGTRLTVV.

V is TRBV14 and J is TRBJ1-5; 11 nucleotides agree with TRBD1. After removal of 0 bases from V and 6 bases from J, the junction contained 4 bases not matched to a gene. This CDR3 comprises 16 residues. The germline V gene has CDR1 SGHDN and CDR2 FVKESK. The CDR3 here is CASSQDRGQGGQPQHF. The CDR3, as DNA: TGTGCCAGCAGCCAAGATAGGGGACAGGGGGGTCAGCCCCAGCATTTT.